This TCR beta chain was identified in a study of blood T cell repertoires in COVID-19. Produced via immunoSEQ multiplex PCR; TCRdb's table is partial and in-frame only. The sample consists of about 250,000 clones, around four fifths of them appearing once. V was shortened by 3 bases and J by 4 bases, with 12 bases between the two germline ends. Germline V gene sequence: CDR1 MDHEN, CDR2 SYDVKM. This CDR3 has 15 residues. The genes are TRBV28 and TRBJ1-4; D is ambiguous. The material sequenced was peripheral blood. The sequence was collected from a man at least 80 years old with acute or convalescent COVID-19. CDR3 coding DNA: TGTGCCAGCAGTTTTGGAGCTTTTGTTAATGAAAAACTGTTTTTT. Translating it yields CASSFGAFVNEKLFF.